One sample yielded the 19 T cell receptor beta chains listed below, sequenced in a study of T cells in Graves' hyperthyroidism and ophthalmopathy (dated by TCRdb to between 2018 and 2021). Libraries were constructed by multiplex PCR. The sequencer listed for this sample is Illumina HiSeq 2000. The TCR beta CDR3 regions were amplified from RNA transcripts. A first-round RT-PCR of the TCR CDR3 used the HTBI primer set with the Qiagen OneStep RT-PCR kit. TCRdb trimmed the raw reads at Q25, called clones with MiXCR and kept productive beta chains. CDR3 protein duplicates are merged, each entry listing the most common genes and DNA. This sample is represented by more than 350,000 distinct CDR3 sequences; 17% of them were singletons. Approximately 33% of the sample rests with the top ten. Specimen: blood. The receptors here all came from a woman between 25 and 40 years old with Graves' hyperthyroidism that later progressed to Graves' ophthalmopathy.

This clonotype was counted between two and nine times. The rearrangement links TRBV24-1 to TRBJ1-2; a weak D match, TRBD1 (6 bases). This CDR3 is built from 17 residues. The ends were cut back, 4 bases at V and 3 bases at J, with 20 bases in the middle. Looked up from germline, CDR1 is KGHDR and CDR2 is SFDVKD. The DNA for the CDR3 is TGTGCCACCAGTGAGCACGAGCCGGGACAATCGGACTATGGCTACACCTTC. This gives the protein CATSEHEPGQSDYGYTF.

This clonotype appeared many times. This chain uses TRBV28 with TRBJ2-7, with D uncertain. This CDR3 comprises 15 residues. CDR1 is MDHEN and CDR2 is SYDVKM in the germline V gene. Between the trimmed V and J ends, which lost 7 bases and 5 bases, there was a span of 21 bases. CDR3 in DNA: TGTGCCAGCACTTTGCCCTGGGGTTCAACGGACGAGCAGTACTTC. Amino acid sequence: CASTLPWGSTDEQYF. The whole variable domain, remainder taken from reference TRBV28 and TRBJ2-7, is DVKVTQSSRYLVKRTGEKVFLECVQDMDHENMFWYRQDPGLGLRLIYFSYDVKMKEKGDIPEGYSVSREKKERFSLILESASTNQTSMYLCASTLPWGSTDEQYFGPGTRLTVT.

This clonotype was found a few times. V gene TRBV20-1 combines with J gene TRBJ1-1, with D maybe TRBD1 (6 bases). The CDR3 contains 14 residues. Trimming took 5 bases from V and 0 from J, leaving 13 bases between them. Germline CDR1 and CDR2: DFQATT and SNEGSKA (reference sequence). CDR3 loop: CSAQTGQMNTEAFF. The CDR3 region has the DNA TGCAGTGCTCAAACAGGACAGATGAACACTGAAGCTTTCTTT.

In this sample, this clonotype turned up many times. V usage is TRBV2 and J usage is TRBJ2-3, with no clear D. The CDR3 spans 14 residues. The ends were cut back, 7 bases at V and 0 bases at J, with 11 bases in the middle. Germline V gene sequence: CDR1 SNHLY, CDR2 FYNNEI. The CDR3 here is CASTRDRSTDTQYF. As DNA, the CDR3 is TGTGCCAGCACGAGAGATCGGAGCACAGATACGCAGTATTTT.

This clonotype was detected ten times or more. V usage is TRBV2 and J usage is TRBJ1-6; 8 bases fit TRBD1. With V trimmed by 5 bases and J by 0 bases, 15 bases remained unmatched. The CDR3 extends over 20 amino acids. Germline V lookup: CDR1 SNHLY, CDR2 FYNNEI. The CDR3 bases are TGTGCCAGCAGTACCAATCCGGGACAGGCGACTAACTCCTATAATTCACCCCTCCACTTT. This translates into CASSTNPGQATNSYNSPLHF.

The chain couples TRBV6-1 to TRBJ1-1, with TRBD1 identical over 8 bases. The CDR3 is made up of 17 amino acids. Germline V gene lookup returns CDR1 MNHNS and CDR2 SASEGT. The trim removed 6 bases at V and 7 bases at J, leaving 19 bases unmatched. CDR3: CASRKTFTAGGYGEAFF. The CDR3 DNA is TGTGCCAGCAGAAAAACGTTCACGGCAGGGGGCTACGGTGAAGCTTTCTTT.

The sample holds many counts of this clonotype. V usage is TRBV5-6 and J usage is TRBJ2-5, with a possible D match to TRBD1 (5 bases). Trimming took 4 bases from V and 2 from J, leaving 18 bases between them. The length of the CDR3 is 16 residues. Germline V gene sequence: CDR1 SGHDT, CDR2 YYEEEE. As DNA, the CDR3 is TGTGCCAGCAGCCAACTAACCCTAACAGGACAAGAGACCCAGTACTTC. Encoded protein: CASSQLTLTGQETQYF. Full variable domain (missing parts from reference TRBV5-6 and TRBJ2-5): DAGVTQSPTHLIKTRGQQVTLRCSPKSGHDTVSWYQQALGQGPQFIFQYYEEEERQRGNFPDRFSGHQFPNYSSELNVNALLLGDSALYLCASSQLTLTGQETQYFGPGTRLLVL.

Details on this clonotype: A much larger clone lies a single base off, so this may be a read error. This chain joins TRBV7-8 and TRBJ2-4; tentatively, D is TRBD2 (6 bases). The CDR3 has 19 residues. Germline values: CDR1 SGHVS, CDR2 FQNEAQ. DNA for the CDR3: TGTGCCAGCAGCTTAGCTTCCAGACTAGTCGGTATTACCAAAAACATTCACTACTTC. Amino acid sequence: CASSLASRLVGITKNIHYF. The full variable domain, its missing parts supplied by reference TRBV7-8 and TRBJ2-4, is GAGVSQSPRYKVAKRGQDVALRCDPISGHVSLFWYQQALGQGPEFLTYFQNEAQLDKSGLPSDRFFAERPEGSVSTLKIQRTQQEDSAVYLCASSLASRLVGITKNIHYFGAGTRLSVL.

The rearrangement links TRBV10-3 to TRBJ1-4, with 11 bases aligning to TRBD1. CDR1 is ENHRY, CDR2 SYGVKD, per germline. Unmatched junction bases numbered 4, after V lost 8 bases and J lost 2 bases. The CDR3 covers 15 residues. CDR3 coding DNA: TGTGCCATCGGGACAGGGGGTTTTACTAATGAAAAACTGTTTTTT. It yields the protein CAIGTGGFTNEKLFF.

This clonotype was seen just once. The CDR3, as DNA: TGTGCCAGCAGTACGGGGAAGGTTTACGGCAAAAACATTCAGTACTTC. It specifies CASSTGKVYGKNIQYF. The chain is built from TRBV6-2 or TRBV6-3 and TRBJ2-4; TRBD2 might be the D (5 bases). This CDR3 spans 16 amino acids. V lost 5 bases and J 3 bases, leaving 17 bases between the germline ends. The germline V gene has CDR1 MNHEY and CDR2 SVGEGT.

This clonotype appeared many times. The genes are TRBV5-1 and TRBJ1-1; 10 bases match TRBD1. The CDR3 is 14 amino acids. Germline CDR1 SGHRS, CDR2 YFSETQ. J lost 4 bases, V lost 2 bases, and 2 bases had no gene match. CDR3: CASSLRTGGTEAFF. The CDR3 DNA sequence: TGCGCCAGCAGCTTAAGGACAGGGGGCACTGAAGCTTTCTTT.

In this sample, this clonotype turned up many times. The chain has TRBV28 and TRBJ1-5; D is unresolved. The germline V gene has CDR1 MDHEN and CDR2 SYDVKM. The CDR3 length is 14 residues. Between the trimmed V and J ends, which lost 3 bases and 2 bases, there was a span of 8 bases. CDR3 in amino acids: CASSLGWGNQPQHF. As DNA, the CDR3 is TGTGCCAGCAGTTTGGGGTGGGGCAATCAGCCCCAGCATTTT.

About this clonotype itself: This could be a read error, since a much larger clone is one nucleotide away. Because the CDR3's place on the DNA is in doubt, the DNA is left out and the CDR3 is given as listed by TCRdb. The chain carries TRBV9 and TRBJ1-3; the table's TRBD1 call for D was not verified on the DNA. Germline V gene data show CDR1 as SGDLS and CDR2 as YYNGEE. The CDR3 length equals 15 residues, ends included. This CDR3 is CASSVGAGAGNTTYF.

In its sample, this clonotype was seen many times. This chain uses TRBV7-8 with TRBJ1-1, with D perhaps TRBD1 (6 bases). Per the germline V gene, CDR1 is SGHVS and CDR2 is FQNEAQ. This CDR3 comprises 16 residues. Trimming pared 1 base from V and 4 bases from J, leaving 16 bases between. CDR3 nucleotides: TGTGCCAGCAGCTTAGAGGACAGACTTCGGATCACTGAAGCTTTCTTT. It encodes CASSLEDRLRITEAFF.

This clonotype was counted many times. The rearrangement links TRBV27 to TRBJ1-2; D remains unclear. Trimming removed 8 bases from V and 1 base from J, with 14 bases in between. The germline V gene encodes CDR1 MNHEY and CDR2 SMNVEV (reference sequence). CDR3 length: 14 amino acids. The CDR3 loop is CASLSLRSNYGYTF. CDR3 bases: TGTGCCAGCCTAAGCCTCAGGAGTAACTATGGCTACACCTTC.

This clonotype was seen at least ten times. The chain carries TRBV15 and TRBJ2-5, with a possible D match to TRBD2 (7 bases). CDR3 length equals 13 residues. V was shortened by 5 bases and J by 5 bases, with 12 bases between the two germline ends. Germline lookup yields CDR1 LNHNV and CDR2 YYDKDF (reference sequence). This CDR3 reads CATSPWGGETQYF. The CDR3, as DNA: TGTGCCACCAGCCCATGGGGGGGCGAGACCCAGTACTTC.

The V call is TRBV5-5, the J call TRBJ1-1; weak D call: TRBD1 (5 bases). The CDR3 is made up of 15 amino acids. V lost 4 bases and J lost 4, with 17 bases in between. The V gene's germline CDR1 is SGHKS and CDR2 YYEKEE (reference sequence). The CDR3 DNA reads TGTGCCAGCAGCGTCGGTAGGGGTTGGTTCACTGAAGCTTTCTTT. Protein product: CASSVGRGWFTEAFF.

In its sample, this clonotype was seen a few times. V is TRBV7-9 and J is TRBJ1-2; 10 bases line up with TRBD1. Trimming took 5 bases from V and 7 from J; bases not matched to a gene: 10. CDR3 length: 15 amino acids. Per germline, CDR1 SEHNR and CDR2 FQNEAQ (reference sequence). The chain's CDR3 is CASSPETGGASGYTF. Written as DNA, the CDR3 is TGTGCCAGCAGCCCAGAGACAGGGGGCGCGAGTGGCTACACCTTC.

This chain uses TRBV6-5 with TRBJ2-1; D remains unclear. The CDR3 totals 13 residues. V was clipped by 1 base and J by 3 bases, with 4 bases between them. CDR1 and CDR2 (germline): MNHEY, SVGAGI. The CDR3 bases are TGTGCCAGCAGTTACTACAACTACAATGAGCAGTTCTTC. This gives the protein CASSYYNYNEQFF.